This T cell receptor (beta chain) was captured in a study of T cells after yellow fever vaccination. V shed 6 bases, J shed 4 bases, and the junction held 11 bases outside the gene matches. CDR3 length: 16 amino acids. CDR1 is SEHNR and CDR2 is FQNEAQ in the germline V gene (reference sequence). This clonotype was seen at least ten times. TCRdb reanalysed the 5' RACE reads using MiXCR and keeps one entry per CDR3 protein. The sample holds about 160,000 distinct CDR3 sequences; more than 5.5% are singletons and the top ten take roughly 2.5%. The receptor's source is a man aged 18 to 35 who received the YFV17D yellow fever vaccine. V and J are TRBV7-9 and TRBJ2-3, with 9 bases fitting TRBD2. The source was CD4+ T cells sorted from PBMCs, collected less than 6 days after the first yellow fever vaccination. This CDR3 reads CASRMGGGARADTQYF. CDR3 in DNA: TGTGCCAGCAGAATGGGCGGGGGGGCCAGGGCAGATACGCAGTATTTT.